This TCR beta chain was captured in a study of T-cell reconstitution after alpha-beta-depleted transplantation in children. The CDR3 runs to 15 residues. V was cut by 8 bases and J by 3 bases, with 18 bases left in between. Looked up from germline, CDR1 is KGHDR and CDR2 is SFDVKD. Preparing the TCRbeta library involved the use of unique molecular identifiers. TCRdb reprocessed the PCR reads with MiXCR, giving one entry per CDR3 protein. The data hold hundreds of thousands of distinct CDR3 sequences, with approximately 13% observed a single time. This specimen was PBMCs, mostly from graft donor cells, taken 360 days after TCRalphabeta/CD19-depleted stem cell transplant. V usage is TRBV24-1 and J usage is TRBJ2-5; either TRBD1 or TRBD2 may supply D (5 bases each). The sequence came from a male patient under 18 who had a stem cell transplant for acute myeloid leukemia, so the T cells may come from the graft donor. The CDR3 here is CATTRLGVNKETQYF. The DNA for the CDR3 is TGTGCCACCACCCGGTTGGGGGTAAACAAAGAGACCCAGTACTTC.